This TCR beta chain derives from a study of liver allograft versus peripheral blood T cells. Study as a whole: The authors compared T cell receptor repertoires in transplanted livers with recipients' peripheral blood repertoires. Study results and limitations: Reported data describe T cell receptor repertoires within liver allografts as differing from those in peripheral blood.

TCRdb analysed the reads with MiXCR anew, one entry per CDR3 protein. The table includes some 6,000 distinct CDR3 sequences, 11% to 15% detected once. For this clonotype: The antigen remains unidentified.

This TCR was sampled from a human patient who had a liver transplant. Some T cells could come from the graft donor.

CDR3 nucleotides: TGTGCCAGCAGTTTAGATATACCCTGGGGTGGGACCCAGTACTTC. Residues: CASSLDIPWGGTQYF. This rearrangement joins TRBV12-3 or TRBV12-4 to TRBJ2-1; D unresolved. The DNA matches TRBJ2-5 better at its end, which makes the J call doubtful. The CDR3 extends over 15 amino acids.